A selection of T cell receptor beta chains follows, all from one sample in a study of blood T cell repertoires in COVID-19. This table comes from immunoSEQ multiplex PCR, and its TCRdb copy is limited to in-frame clones, with some not included. Of more than 80,000 clones in the sample, 55% to 80% are singletons; the top ten hold around 24%. Specimen: peripheral blood. These receptors came from a woman aged 60-75 years in a cohort sampled during active or convalescent COVID-19. CDR3s include the opening cysteine and the closing phenylalanine or tryptophan. The order of the fields is J gene, clone size, D gene, V gene, CDR3 DNA, CDR3 protein. The D gene is left open where the match is weak. Part of the rows lack a size; the others show once, few, many or a class for expanded clones.

j_call: TRBJ1-5; clone_size: -; d_call: -; v_call: TRBV3-1/TRBV3-2; cdr3_nt: TGTGCCAGCAGCCAAAGGGACAACAATCAGCCCCAGCATTTT; cdr3_aa: CASSQRDNNQPQHF
j_call: TRBJ1-5; clone_size: -; d_call: -; v_call: TRBV6-5; cdr3_nt: TGTGCCAGCAGTCCTAAGACAGGAGGTGTGGGGCCCCAGCATTTT; cdr3_aa: CASSPKTGGVGPQHF
j_call: TRBJ1-2; clone_size: -; d_call: TRBD1; v_call: TRBV5-5; cdr3_nt: TGTGCCAGCAGCTTGGGTTCCCGGGACAGGGATTCCCATGGCTACACCTTC; cdr3_aa: CASSLGSRDRDSHGYTF
j_call: TRBJ2-2; clone_size: -; d_call: TRBD2; v_call: TRBV4-2; cdr3_nt: TGTGCCAGCAGCTTTAGCGGGGAGGGCACCGGGGAGCTGTTTTTT; cdr3_aa: CASSFSGEGTGELFF
j_call: TRBJ2-3; clone_size: -; d_call: -; v_call: TRBV7-3; cdr3_nt: TGTGCCAGCAGTCCAGGGGTTGGAAGCACAGATACGCAGTATTTT; cdr3_aa: CASSPGVGSTDTQYF
j_call: TRBJ1-2; clone_size: -; d_call: TRBD1; v_call: TRBV18; cdr3_nt: TGTGCCAGCTCACCAGAGACAGGGGGAATCATCTATGGCTACACCTTC; cdr3_aa: CASSPETGGIIYGYTF
j_call: TRBJ2-3; clone_size: -; d_call: TRBD2; v_call: TRBV10-3; cdr3_nt: TGTGCCATGCAGACTAGCGGGGCAGATACGCAGTATTTT; cdr3_aa: CAMQTSGADTQYF
j_call: TRBJ1-2; clone_size: -; d_call: TRBD1; v_call: TRBV4-1; cdr3_nt: TGCGCCAGCAGCCAAGAAGGGACAGGGGGTCGTGGCTACACCTTC; cdr3_aa: CASSQEGTGGRGYTF
j_call: TRBJ1-1; clone_size: -; d_call: TRBD1; v_call: TRBV18; cdr3_nt: TGTGCCAGCTCACCCAGTACCAGGGGGCTTGGGTTGTTGTCTGAAGCTTTCTTT; cdr3_aa: CASSPSTRGLGLLSEAFF
j_call: TRBJ1-6; clone_size: -; d_call: TRBD1; v_call: TRBV7-9; cdr3_nt: TGTGCCAGCAGCTCTCGACAGGGGCGGAATTCACCCCTCCACTTT; cdr3_aa: CASSSRQGRNSPLHF
j_call: TRBJ1-2; clone_size: once; d_call: -; v_call: TRBV7-9; cdr3_nt: TGTGCCAGCAGCTTACTCCCCTCGAACTATGGCTACACCTTC; cdr3_aa: CASSLLPSNYGYTF
j_call: TRBJ2-1; clone_size: once; d_call: -; v_call: TRBV9; cdr3_nt: TGTGCCAGCAGCGTAGTCGCGGGGACCTACAATGAGCAGTTCTTC; cdr3_aa: CASSVVAGTYNEQFF
j_call: TRBJ2-3; clone_size: -; d_call: TRBD2; v_call: TRBV6-5; cdr3_nt: TGTGCCAGCAGCCTAGCGGGGGGTACCACAGATACGCAGTATTTT; cdr3_aa: CASSLAGGTTDTQYF
j_call: TRBJ2-3; clone_size: -; d_call: TRBD2; v_call: TRBV5-4; cdr3_nt: TGTGCCAGCAGCCCGCGTGCACGAAGCGGGGGCCGCACAGATACGCAGTATTTT; cdr3_aa: CASSPRARSGGRTDTQYF
j_call: TRBJ1-2; clone_size: few; d_call: TRBD1; v_call: TRBV25-1; cdr3_nt: TGTGCCAGCAGTGCCGGACAGGGGGCCAACTTCTATGGCTACACCTTC; cdr3_aa: CASSAGQGANFYGYTF
j_call: TRBJ2-7; clone_size: -; d_call: TRBD1; v_call: TRBV7-2; cdr3_nt: TGTGCCAGCAGCTTAGCAGCGACAGGGGTGAACGAGCAGTACTTC; cdr3_aa: CASSLAATGVNEQYF
j_call: TRBJ2-7; clone_size: -; d_call: -; v_call: TRBV11-1; cdr3_nt: TGTGCCAGCAGCTTTCCCCGCGAGTCCTACGAGCAGTACTTC; cdr3_aa: CASSFPRESYEQYF
j_call: TRBJ2-1; clone_size: -; d_call: TRBD2; v_call: TRBV3-1/TRBV3-2; cdr3_nt: TGTGCCAGCAGCCAAGAACGGGGGGTCCAAAACAATGAGCAGTTCTTC; cdr3_aa: CASSQERGVQNNEQFF
j_call: TRBJ2-7; clone_size: -; d_call: TRBD2; v_call: TRBV6-2/TRBV6-3; cdr3_nt: TGTGCCAGCAGTAGGATGCTAGCGGGCTCCTACGAGCAGTACTTC; cdr3_aa: CASSRMLAGSYEQYF
j_call: TRBJ2-1; clone_size: -; d_call: -; v_call: TRBV4-1; cdr3_nt: TGCGCCAGCAGCCGAGTCCGGGAAGGGCAGTTCTTC; cdr3_aa: CASSRVREGQFF
j_call: TRBJ2-7; clone_size: few; d_call: -; v_call: TRBV19; cdr3_nt: TGTGCCAGTAGTGGCAGGGGAGCTGACGAGCAGTACTTC; cdr3_aa: CASSGRGADEQYF
j_call: TRBJ2-3; clone_size: -; d_call: -; v_call: TRBV5-1; cdr3_nt: TGCGCCAGCAGCTTCCTACTCGATGATACGCAGTATTTT; cdr3_aa: CASSFLLDDTQYF
j_call: TRBJ2-1; clone_size: -; d_call: -; v_call: TRBV29-1; cdr3_nt: TGCAGCGTACGACTCAGCTACAATGAGCAGTTCTTC; cdr3_aa: CSVRLSYNEQFF
j_call: TRBJ2-7; clone_size: -; d_call: -; v_call: TRBV5-1; cdr3_nt: TGCGCCAGCAGACAGGGGGGGGCAAATCTTCCCTACGAGCAGTACTTC; cdr3_aa: CASRQGGANLPYEQYF
j_call: TRBJ2-3; clone_size: -; d_call: TRBD2; v_call: TRBV19; cdr3_nt: TGTGCGAGCGGGGTAGAGCCACGGACAGATACGCAGTATTTT; cdr3_aa: CASGVEPRTDTQYF
j_call: TRBJ2-3; clone_size: -; d_call: -; v_call: TRBV7-9; cdr3_nt: TGTGCCAGCAGCTTAGTGGTCACACGCCAATGGGATACGCAGTATTTT; cdr3_aa: CASSLVVTRQWDTQYF
j_call: TRBJ1-1; clone_size: few; d_call: -; v_call: TRBV5-1; cdr3_nt: TGCGCCAGCAGCTTGGGGGCCGACACTGAAGCTTTCTTT; cdr3_aa: CASSLGADTEAFF
j_call: TRBJ2-7; clone_size: -; d_call: TRBD1; v_call: TRBV6-1; cdr3_nt: TGTGCCAGCAGTGTAACCCCCCGGACAGGTTTAAACTACGAGCAGTACTTC; cdr3_aa: CASSVTPRTGLNYEQYF
j_call: TRBJ1-3; clone_size: -; d_call: -; v_call: TRBV7-9; cdr3_nt: TGTGCCAGCAGCTTACAGGGACATGGAAACACCATATATTTT; cdr3_aa: CASSLQGHGNTIYF